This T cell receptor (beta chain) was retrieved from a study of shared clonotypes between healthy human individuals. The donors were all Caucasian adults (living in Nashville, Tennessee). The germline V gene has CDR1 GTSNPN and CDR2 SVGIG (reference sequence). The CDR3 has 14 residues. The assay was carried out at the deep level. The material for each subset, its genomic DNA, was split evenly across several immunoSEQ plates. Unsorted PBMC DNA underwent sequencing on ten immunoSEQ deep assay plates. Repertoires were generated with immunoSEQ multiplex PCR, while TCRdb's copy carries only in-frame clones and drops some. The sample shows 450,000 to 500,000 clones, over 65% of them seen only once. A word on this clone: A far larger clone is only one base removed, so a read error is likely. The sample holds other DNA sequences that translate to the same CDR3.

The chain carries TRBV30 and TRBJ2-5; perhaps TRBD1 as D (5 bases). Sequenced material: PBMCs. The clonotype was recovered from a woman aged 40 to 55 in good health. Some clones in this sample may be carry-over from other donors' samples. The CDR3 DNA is TGTGCCTGGAGCCGACAGATCTACCAAGAGACTCAGTACTTC. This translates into CAWSRQIYQETQYF.